The rows below give T cell receptor beta chains drawn from one sample of a study of T-cell reconstitution after alpha-beta-depleted transplantation in children. One entry per CDR3 protein, called by TCRdb with MiXCR from the PCR reads. Of 490,000 or so distinct CDR3 sequences in the sample, about an eighth were seen once. Specimen: PBMCs from the stem cell graft donor, collected from the stem cell graft. These receptors came from a human donor who donated a stem cell graft to a child with combined immunodeficiency. Each CDR3 is given with its conserved first and last residue. Each record gives: CDR3 length, J gene, D gene, clone size, V gene, CDR3 DNA, CDR3 protein. A D gene is named only where the DNA matches it firmly. Clone size appears in some rows only: once, few, many, or a class for an expanded clone.

14	TRBJ2-7	.	few	TRBV10-2	TGCGCCAGCAAGGGGGTTTGGGCATCCCACGAGCAGTACTTC	CASKGVWASHEQYF
16	TRBJ2-7	.	few	TRBV7-8	TGTGCCAGCAGCTTAGGAAATTCTCGCAACTCCTACGAGCAGTACTTC	CASSLGNSRNSYEQYF
15	TRBJ2-7	TRBD2	.	TRBV5-1	TGCGCCAGCAGCTCAACGACTAGCAGCTCCTACGAGCAGTACTTC	CASSSTTSSSYEQYF
14	TRBJ1-5	.	many	TRBV12-3/TRBV12-4	TGTGCCAGCAGTCTTATAGATAGCAATCAGCCCCAGCATTTT	CASSLIDSNQPQHF
13	TRBJ2-1	TRBD1	.	TRBV29-1	TGCAGCGTTTCCGGGACAGGCAACAATGAGCAGTTCTTC	CSVSGTGNNEQFF
14	TRBJ2-7	.	many	TRBV7-9	TGTGCCAGCAGCTTAGAAGACTTCTCCTACGAGCAGTACTTC	CASSLEDFSYEQYF
16	TRBJ1-6	.	few	TRBV12-3/TRBV12-4	TGTGCCAGCAGTTTAGGTTACAGCTCCTATAATTCACCCCTCCACTTT	CASSLGYSSYNSPLHF
14	TRBJ2-5	.	.	TRBV6-2/TRBV6-3	TGTGCCAGCAGCCCCCGAGGGGAACAAGAGACCCAGTACTTC	CASSPRGEQETQYF
16	TRBJ2-2	TRBD2	few	TRBV2	TGTGCCAGCAGGGGACTAGCGGGCGGTGGCACCGGGGAGCTGTTTTTT	CASRGLAGGGTGELFF
15	TRBJ2-7	.	once	TRBV12-5	TGTGCTAGTGCACCTTCCCGGGACTCTTTATACGAGCAGTACTTC	CASAPSRDSLYEQYF
13	TRBJ2-1	.	many	TRBV10-3	TGTGCCATCAGTGACGGGGGGCGGCATGAGCAGTTCTTC	CAISDGGRHEQFF
16	TRBJ2-3	.	few	TRBV4-2	TGTGCCAGCAGCCCCAAGCTGGTGGGGGGCACAGATACGCAGTATTTT	CASSPKLVGGTDTQYF
13	TRBJ2-2	.	many	TRBV6-4	TGTGCCAGCAGTGACTCGGTCACCGGGGAGCTGTTTTTT	CASSDSVTGELFF
13	TRBJ2-1	.	many	TRBV12-3/TRBV12-4	TGTGCCAGCAGCCCGGGACGCCTGGGTGAGCAGTTCTTC	CASSPGRLGEQFF
14	TRBJ2-1	TRBD1	few	TRBV7-2	TGTGCCAGCAGCGACCCGGGACAGGGTAATGAGCAGTTCTTC	CASSDPGQGNEQFF
15	TRBJ2-1	.	many	TRBV9	TGTGCCAGCAGCGTAGGGTCTAGCCCCTACAATGAGCAGTTCTTC	CASSVGSSPYNEQFF
14	TRBJ1-5	.	many	TRBV29-1	TGCAGCGTTGAAACAGGGTATAGCAATCAGCCCCAGCATTTT	CSVETGYSNQPQHF
14	TRBJ1-4	.	few	TRBV5-8	TGTGCCAGCAGCTTGAGGCGGATGAATGAAAAACTGTTTTTT	CASSLRRMNEKLFF
12	TRBJ2-3	.	.	TRBV4-1	TGCGCCAGCAGCCAAGTCGCTAGCACGCAGTATTTT	CASSQVASTQYF
15	TRBJ1-1	.	.	TRBV7-2	TGTGCCAGCAGCCGACCCCGGGCCTTGTCGACTGAAGCTTTCTTT	CASSRPRALSTEAFF
13	TRBJ2-4	TRBD1	.	TRBV29-1	TGCAGCGTCTTCGGGACAGGAAAAAACATTCAGTACTTC	CSVFGTGKNIQYF
12	TRBJ2-1	.	many	TRBV12-3/TRBV12-4	TGTGCCAGCAGTTTAGTCCCAGGTGAGCAGTTCTTC	CASSLVPGEQFF
17	TRBJ2-3	TRBD2	few	TRBV7-9	TGTGCCAGCAGCCGCGCGACTAGCGGGAGGGCCGACGATACGCAGTATTTT	CASSRATSGRADDTQYF
16	TRBJ2-1	TRBD1	many	TRBV28	TGTGCCAGTCCCCCTTCGGGACAGGGGATGTACAATGAGCAGTTCTTC	CASPPSGQGMYNEQFF
14	TRBJ2-5	.	few	TRBV2	TGTGCCAGCAGACTAGTTGGGAACCAAGAGACCCAGTACTTC	CASRLVGNQETQYF
17	TRBJ1-1	.	few	TRBV21-1	TGTGCCAGCAGCAAAGCGAGGCAGGGGAGGGTTCGGCCTGAAGCTTTCTTT	CASSKARQGRVRPEAFF